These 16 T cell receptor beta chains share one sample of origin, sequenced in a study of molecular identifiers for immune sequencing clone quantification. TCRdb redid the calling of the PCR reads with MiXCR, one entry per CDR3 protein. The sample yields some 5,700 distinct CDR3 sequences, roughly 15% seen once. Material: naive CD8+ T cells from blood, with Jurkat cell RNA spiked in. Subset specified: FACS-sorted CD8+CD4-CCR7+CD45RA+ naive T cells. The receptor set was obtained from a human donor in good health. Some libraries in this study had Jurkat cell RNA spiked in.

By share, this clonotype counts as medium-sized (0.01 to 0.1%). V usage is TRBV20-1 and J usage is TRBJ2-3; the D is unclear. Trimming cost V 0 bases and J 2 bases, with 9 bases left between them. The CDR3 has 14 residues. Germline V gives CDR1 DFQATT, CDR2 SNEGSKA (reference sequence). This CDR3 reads CSARDSDNTDTQYF. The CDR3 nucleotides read TGCAGTGCTAGAGACTCTGACAACACAGATACGCAGTATTTT.

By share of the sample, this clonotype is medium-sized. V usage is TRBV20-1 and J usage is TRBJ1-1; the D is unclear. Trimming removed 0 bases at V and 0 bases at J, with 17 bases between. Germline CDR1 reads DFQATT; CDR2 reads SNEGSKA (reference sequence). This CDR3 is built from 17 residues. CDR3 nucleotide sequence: TGCAGTGCTAGAGAGTTTCCTTCCAGACACTTGAACACTGAAGCTTTCTTT. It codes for CSAREFPSRHLNTEAFF.

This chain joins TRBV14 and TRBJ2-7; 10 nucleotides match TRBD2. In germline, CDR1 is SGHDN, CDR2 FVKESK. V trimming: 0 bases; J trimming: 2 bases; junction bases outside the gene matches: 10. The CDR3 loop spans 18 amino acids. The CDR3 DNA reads TGTGCCAGCAGCCAAGATGAACCGGGACTAGCGTCGGCCTACGAGCAGTACTTC. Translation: CASSQDEPGLASAYEQYF.

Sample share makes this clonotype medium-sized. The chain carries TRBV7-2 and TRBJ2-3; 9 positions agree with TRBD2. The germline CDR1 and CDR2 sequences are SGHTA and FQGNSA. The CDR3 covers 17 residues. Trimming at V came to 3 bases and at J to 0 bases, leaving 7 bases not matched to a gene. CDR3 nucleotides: TGTGCCAGCAGCTTTACTAGCGGGCCTCCTAGCACAGATACGCAGTATTTT. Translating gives CASSFTSGPPSTDTQYF.

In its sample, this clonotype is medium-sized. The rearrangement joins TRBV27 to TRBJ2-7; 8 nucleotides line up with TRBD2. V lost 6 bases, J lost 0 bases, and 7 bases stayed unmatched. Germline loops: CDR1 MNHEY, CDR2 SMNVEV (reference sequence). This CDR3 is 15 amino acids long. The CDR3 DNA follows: TGTGCCAGCAGGCTAGCGGGCCCTTTCTCCTACGAGCAGTACTTC. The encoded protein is CASRLAGPFSYEQYF.

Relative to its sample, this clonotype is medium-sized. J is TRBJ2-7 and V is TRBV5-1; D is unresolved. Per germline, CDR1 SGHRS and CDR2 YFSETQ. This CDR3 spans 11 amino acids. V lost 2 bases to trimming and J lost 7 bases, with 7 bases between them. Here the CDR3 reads CASSFPPEQYF. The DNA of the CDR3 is TGCGCCAGCAGCTTCCCTCCGGAGCAGTACTTC.

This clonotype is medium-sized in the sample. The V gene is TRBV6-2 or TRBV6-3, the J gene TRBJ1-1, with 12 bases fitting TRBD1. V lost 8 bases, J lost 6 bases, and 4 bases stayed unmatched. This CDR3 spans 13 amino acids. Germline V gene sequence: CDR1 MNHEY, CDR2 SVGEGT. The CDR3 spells CASEGDRGPEAFF. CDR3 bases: TGTGCCAGCGAGGGGGACAGGGGGCCTGAAGCTTTCTTT.

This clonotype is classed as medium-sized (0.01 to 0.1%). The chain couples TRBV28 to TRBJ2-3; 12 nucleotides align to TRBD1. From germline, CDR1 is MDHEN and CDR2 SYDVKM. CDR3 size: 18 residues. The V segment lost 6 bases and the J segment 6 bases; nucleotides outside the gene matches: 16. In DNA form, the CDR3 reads TGTGCCAGCAGCCAGGACCCCGGGACAGGGGGCGCGGGGGATACGCAGTATTTT. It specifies CASSQDPGTGGAGDTQYF.

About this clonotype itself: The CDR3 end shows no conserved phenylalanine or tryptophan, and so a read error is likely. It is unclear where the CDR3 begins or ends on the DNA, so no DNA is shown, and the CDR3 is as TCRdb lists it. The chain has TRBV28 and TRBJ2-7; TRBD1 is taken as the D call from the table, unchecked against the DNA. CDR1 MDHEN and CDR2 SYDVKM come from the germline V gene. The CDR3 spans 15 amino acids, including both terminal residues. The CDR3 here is CASKKSAKGPGARTL.

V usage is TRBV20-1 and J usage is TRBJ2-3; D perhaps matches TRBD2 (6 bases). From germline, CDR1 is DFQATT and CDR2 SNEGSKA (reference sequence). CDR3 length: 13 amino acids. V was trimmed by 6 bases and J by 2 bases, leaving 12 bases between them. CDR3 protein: CSATGLLTDTQYF. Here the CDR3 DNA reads TGCAGTGCAACGGGACTCCTCACAGATACGCAGTATTTT.

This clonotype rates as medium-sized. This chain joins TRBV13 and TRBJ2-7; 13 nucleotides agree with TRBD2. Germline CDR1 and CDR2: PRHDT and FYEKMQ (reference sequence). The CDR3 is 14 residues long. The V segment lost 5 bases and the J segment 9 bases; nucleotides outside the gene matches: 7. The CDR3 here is CASSQRTSGSVQYF. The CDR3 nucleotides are TGTGCCAGCAGCCAACGGACTAGCGGGAGCGTGCAGTACTTC.

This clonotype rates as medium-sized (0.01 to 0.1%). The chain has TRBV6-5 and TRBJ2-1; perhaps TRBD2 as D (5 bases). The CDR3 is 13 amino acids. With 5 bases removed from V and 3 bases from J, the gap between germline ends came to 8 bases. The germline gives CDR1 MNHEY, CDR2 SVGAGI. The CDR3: CASSPDYYNEQFF. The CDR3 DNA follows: TGTGCCAGCAGTCCAGACTACTACAATGAGCAGTTCTTC.

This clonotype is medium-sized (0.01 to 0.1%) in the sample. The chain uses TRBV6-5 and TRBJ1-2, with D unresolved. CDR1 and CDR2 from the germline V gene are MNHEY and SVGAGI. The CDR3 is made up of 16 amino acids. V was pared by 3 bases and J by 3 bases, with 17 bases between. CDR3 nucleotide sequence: TGTGCCAGCAGTTATTTTCAAGGAGGGAGGGACTATGGCTACACCTTC. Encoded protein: CASSYFQGGRDYGYTF.

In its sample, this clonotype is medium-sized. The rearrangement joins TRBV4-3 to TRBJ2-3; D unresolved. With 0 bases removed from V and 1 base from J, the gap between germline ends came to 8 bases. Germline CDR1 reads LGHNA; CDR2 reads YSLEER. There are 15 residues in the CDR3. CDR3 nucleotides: TGCGCCAGCAGCCAAGATCCTGACGGCACAGATACGCAGTATTTT. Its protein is CASSQDPDGTDTQYF.

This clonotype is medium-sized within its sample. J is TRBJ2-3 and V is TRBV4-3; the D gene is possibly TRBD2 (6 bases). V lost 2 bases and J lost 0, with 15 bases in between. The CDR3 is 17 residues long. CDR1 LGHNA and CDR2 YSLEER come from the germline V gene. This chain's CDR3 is CASSQLPRLGSTDTQYF. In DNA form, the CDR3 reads TGCGCCAGCAGCCAATTGCCGCGACTAGGTAGCACAGATACGCAGTATTTT.

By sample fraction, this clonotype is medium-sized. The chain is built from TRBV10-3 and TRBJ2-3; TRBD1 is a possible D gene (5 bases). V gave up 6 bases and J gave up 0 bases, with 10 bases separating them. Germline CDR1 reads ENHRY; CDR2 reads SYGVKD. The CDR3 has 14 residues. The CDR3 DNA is TGTGCCATCAGGGGTGGGGCAAGCACAGATACGCAGTATTTT. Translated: CAIRGGASTDTQYF.